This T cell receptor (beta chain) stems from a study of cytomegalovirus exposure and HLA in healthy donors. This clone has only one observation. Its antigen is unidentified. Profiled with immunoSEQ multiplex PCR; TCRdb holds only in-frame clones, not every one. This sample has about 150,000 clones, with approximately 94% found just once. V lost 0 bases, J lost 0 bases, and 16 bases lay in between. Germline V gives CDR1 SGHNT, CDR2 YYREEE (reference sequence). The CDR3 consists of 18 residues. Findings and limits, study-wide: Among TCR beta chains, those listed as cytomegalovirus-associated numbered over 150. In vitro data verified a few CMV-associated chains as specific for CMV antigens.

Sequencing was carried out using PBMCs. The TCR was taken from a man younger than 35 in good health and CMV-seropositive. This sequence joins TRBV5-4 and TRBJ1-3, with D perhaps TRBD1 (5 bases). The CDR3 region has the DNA TGTGCCAGCAGCTTGGGACGCGAACAGGCCCTCTCTGGAAACACCATATATTTT. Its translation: CASSLGREQALSGNTIYF.